This T cell receptor (beta chain) stems from a study of control samples from healthy donors and cancer patients. Trimming took off 6 bases at V and 11 bases at J, with 16 bases between the two ends. The CDR3 extends over 12 amino acids. This clone was observed once. Sequencing was performed with immunoSEQ multiplex PCR; in TCRdb, only in-frame clones are kept and a portion is missing. The data contain around 90,000 clones, roughly 84% of them singletons. The sample taken for sequencing was blood. The clonotype originates from a woman between 40 and 55 years old in good health. The chain uses TRBV12-3 or TRBV12-4 and TRBJ1-1; D remains ambiguous. CDR3 nucleotides: TGTGCCAGCAGCCTATTCGGCTTAGGCGCTTTCTTT. Protein: CASSLFGLGAFF.